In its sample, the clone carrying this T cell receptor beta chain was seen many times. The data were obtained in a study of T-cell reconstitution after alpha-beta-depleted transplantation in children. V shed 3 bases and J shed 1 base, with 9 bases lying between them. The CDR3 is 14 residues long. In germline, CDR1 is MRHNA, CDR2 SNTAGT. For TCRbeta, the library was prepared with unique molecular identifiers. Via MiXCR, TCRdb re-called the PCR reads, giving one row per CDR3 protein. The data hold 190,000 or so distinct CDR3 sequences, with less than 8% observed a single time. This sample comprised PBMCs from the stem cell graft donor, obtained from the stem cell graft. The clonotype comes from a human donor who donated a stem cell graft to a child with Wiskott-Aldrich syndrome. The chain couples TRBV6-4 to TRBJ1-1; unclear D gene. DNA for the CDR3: TGTGCCAGCAGTGATTCCGCGGAGAACACTGAAGCTTTCTTT. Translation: CASSDSAENTEAFF.